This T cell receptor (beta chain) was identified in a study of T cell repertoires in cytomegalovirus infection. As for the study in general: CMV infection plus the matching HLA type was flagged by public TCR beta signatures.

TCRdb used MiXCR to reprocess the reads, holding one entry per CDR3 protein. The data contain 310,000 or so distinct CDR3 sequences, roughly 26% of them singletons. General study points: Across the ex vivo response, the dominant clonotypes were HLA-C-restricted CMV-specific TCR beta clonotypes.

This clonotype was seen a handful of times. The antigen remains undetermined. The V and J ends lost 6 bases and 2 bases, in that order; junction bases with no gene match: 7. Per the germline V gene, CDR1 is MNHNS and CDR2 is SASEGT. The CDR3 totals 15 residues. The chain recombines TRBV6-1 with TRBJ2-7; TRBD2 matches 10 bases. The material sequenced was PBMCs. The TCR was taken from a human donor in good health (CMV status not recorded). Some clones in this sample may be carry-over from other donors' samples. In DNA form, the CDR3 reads TGTGCCAGCAGAAAGCCCAGCGGGAGGGCCTACGAGCAGTACTTC. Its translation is CASRKPSGRAYEQYF.